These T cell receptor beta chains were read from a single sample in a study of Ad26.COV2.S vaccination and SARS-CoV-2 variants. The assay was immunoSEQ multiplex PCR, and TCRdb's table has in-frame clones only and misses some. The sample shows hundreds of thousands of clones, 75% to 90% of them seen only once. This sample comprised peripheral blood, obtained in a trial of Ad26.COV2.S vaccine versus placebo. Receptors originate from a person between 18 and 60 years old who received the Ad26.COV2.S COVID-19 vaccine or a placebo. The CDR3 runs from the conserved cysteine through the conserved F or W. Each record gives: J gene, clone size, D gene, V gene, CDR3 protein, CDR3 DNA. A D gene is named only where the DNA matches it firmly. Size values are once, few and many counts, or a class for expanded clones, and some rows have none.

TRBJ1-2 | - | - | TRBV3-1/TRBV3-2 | CASSPHNEGSYTF | TGTGCCAGCAGCCCCCACAACGAGGGGAGTTACACCTTC
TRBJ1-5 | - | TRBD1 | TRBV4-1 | CASSRLPTGENQPQHF | TGCGCCAGCAGCCGTCTCCCAACAGGGGAAAATCAGCCCCAGCATTTT
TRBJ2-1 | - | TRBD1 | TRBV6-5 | CASSRTGREQFF | TGTGCCAGCAGCCGGACAGGGCGAGAGCAGTTCTTC
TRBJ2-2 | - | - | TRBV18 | CASSPNRQAAGELFF | TGTGCCAGCTCACCAAACCGACAGGCTGCCGGGGAGCTGTTTTTT
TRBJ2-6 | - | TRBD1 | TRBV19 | CASGTGDLSGANVLTF | TGTGCCAGTGGGACAGGAGACCTCTCTGGGGCCAACGTCCTGACTTTC
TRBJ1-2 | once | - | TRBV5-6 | CASSPTPGVNYGYTF | TGTGCCAGCAGCCCGACACCCGGGGTAAACTATGGCTACACCTTC
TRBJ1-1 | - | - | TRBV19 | CASTHWRNTEAFF | TGTGCCAGTACCCACTGGAGGAACACTGAAGCTTTCTTT
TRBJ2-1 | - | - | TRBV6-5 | CASTQAGGRYNEQFF | TGTGCCAGCACCCAGGCAGGAGGGAGGTACAATGAGCAGTTCTTC
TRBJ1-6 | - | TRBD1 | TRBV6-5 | CASNPDRLKNSPLHF | TGTGCCAGCAATCCGGACAGGTTAAAAAATTCACCCCTCCACTTT
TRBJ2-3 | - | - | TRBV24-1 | CATSDPTVSTDTQYF | TGTGCCACCAGTGACCCGACAGTTAGCACAGATACGCAGTATTTT
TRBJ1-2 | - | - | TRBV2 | CASRPGLWEYGYTF | TGTGCCAGCAGACCAGGGTTATGGGAATATGGCTACACCTTC
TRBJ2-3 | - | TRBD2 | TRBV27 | CASSLSGTSGAAQYF | TGTGCCAGCAGTTTATCCGGGACTAGCGGGGCCGCGCAGTATTTT
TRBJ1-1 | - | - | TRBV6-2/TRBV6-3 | CASTPFGRHEAFF | TGTGCCAGCACCCCGTTTGGGCGCCATGAAGCTTTCTTT
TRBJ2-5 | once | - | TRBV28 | CASSLSPRTSEGETQYF | TGTGCCAGCAGTTTATCCCCGCGGACCTCGGAGGGAGAGACCCAGTACTTC
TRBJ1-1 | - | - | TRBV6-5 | CASSLKREGRAFF | TGTGCCAGCAGCTTAAAAAGGGAGGGGAGGGCTTTCTTT
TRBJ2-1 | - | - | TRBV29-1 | CSVDFYEQFF | TGCAGCGTTGATTTCTATGAGCAGTTCTTC
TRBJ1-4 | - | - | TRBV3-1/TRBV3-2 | CASSLGGVGEKLFF | TGTGCCAGCAGCCTGGGGGGGGTTGGTGAAAAACTGTTTTTT
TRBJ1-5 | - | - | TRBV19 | CASIGVGQPQHF | TGTGCCAGTATCGGGGTGGGTCAGCCCCAGCATTTT
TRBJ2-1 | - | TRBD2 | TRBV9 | CASSVASGSSNEQFF | TGTGCCAGCAGCGTAGCTAGCGGGAGTTCCAATGAGCAGTTCTTC
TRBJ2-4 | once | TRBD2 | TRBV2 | CASSETGRAVAKNIQYF | TGTGCCAGCAGTGAAACCGGGAGGGCCGTGGCCAAAAACATTCAGTACTTC
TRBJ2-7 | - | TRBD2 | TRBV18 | CASSPRSGGSSYEQYF | TGTGCCAGCTCACCACGAAGCGGGGGGAGCTCCTACGAGCAGTACTTC
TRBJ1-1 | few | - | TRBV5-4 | CASNRGRGGTLNTEAFF | TGTGCCAGCAACCGAGGCAGGGGAGGGACTTTGAACACTGAAGCTTTCTTT
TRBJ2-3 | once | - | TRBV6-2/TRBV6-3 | CASSYNIGGSDTQYF | TGTGCCAGCAGTTACAACATCGGAGGTAGTGATACGCAGTATTTT
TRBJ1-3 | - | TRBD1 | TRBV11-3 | CASSPRGTGGFGNTIYF | TGTGCCAGCAGCCCTCGCGGGACAGGGGGTTTCGGAAACACCATATATTTT
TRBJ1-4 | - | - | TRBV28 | CASNQGTEKLFF | TGTGCCAGCAATCAGGGGACTGAAAAACTGTTTTTT
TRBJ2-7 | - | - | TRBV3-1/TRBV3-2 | CASSQWQGPYEQYF | TGTGCCAGCAGCCAATGGCAGGGCCCCTACGAGCAGTACTTC
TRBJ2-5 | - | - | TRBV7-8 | CASSLVMASGGGLETQYF | TGTGCCAGCAGCTTAGTCATGGCCAGCGGAGGAGGGTTAGAGACCCAGTACTTC
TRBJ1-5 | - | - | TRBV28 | CASSPRRGFNQPQHF | TGTGCCAGCAGTCCTCGCCGGGGCTTCAATCAGCCCCAGCATTTT
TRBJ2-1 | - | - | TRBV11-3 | CASSLGDGSSYNEQFF | TGTGCCAGCAGCTTAGGCGACGGCAGCTCCTACAATGAGCAGTTCTTC
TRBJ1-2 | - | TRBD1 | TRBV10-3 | CAILQGNYGYTF | TGTGCCATCCTACAGGGGAACTATGGCTACACCTTC